A single sample gave rise to the 4 T cell receptor beta chains below, sequenced in a study of T cell changes during pregnancy in multiple sclerosis. Libraries were prepared by immunoSEQ multiplex PCR; TCRdb keeps only in-frame clonotypes and omits some of them. The sample contains some 70,000 clones, roughly 92% of which appear only once. Sequencing was performed on CD8+ T cells from peripheral blood mononuclear cells, taken in the third trimester of pregnancy. Receptors were obtained from a female donor in good health, enrolled as a control in a pregnancy study.

This chain links TRBV27 with TRBJ1-5; weak D call: TRBD1 (6 bases). CDR1 is MNHEY and CDR2 is SMNVEV in the germline V gene (reference sequence). Trimming removed 6 bases from V and 0 bases from J, with 9 bases in between. The CDR3 is 14 residues long. The chain's CDR3 is CASSPGHSNQPQHF. CDR3 in DNA: TGTGCCAGCAGCCCGGGACATAGCAATCAGCCCCAGCATTTT.

The chain has TRBV27 and TRBJ1-2; maybe TRBD1 (6 bases). Germline V gene sequence: CDR1 MNHEY, CDR2 SMNVEV (reference sequence). V lost 5 bases to trimming and J lost 1 base, with 14 bases between them. This CDR3 is built from 15 residues. This chain's CDR3 is CASSPSGQYNYGYTF. For the CDR3, the DNA is TGTGCCAGCAGTCCCTCTGGACAGTATAACTATGGCTACACCTTC.

The chain is built from TRBV7-2 and TRBJ2-5, with 7 positions matching TRBD2. The CDR3 has 12 amino acids. Germline values: CDR1 SGHTA, CDR2 FQGNSA. V lost 4 bases and J lost 7; bases outside the gene matches: 3. The CDR3 region is CASSSREGTQYF. The CDR3 nucleotides are TGTGCCAGCAGCTCAAGGGAGGGGACCCAGTACTTC. Based on the CDR3 plus reference TRBV7-2 and TRBJ2-5, the full variable domain is GAGVSQSPSNKVTEKGKDVELRCDPISGHTALYWYRQSLGQGLEFLIYFQGNSAPDKSGLPSDRFSAERTGGSVSTLTIQRTQQEDSAVYLCASSSREGTQYFGPGTRLLVL.

This rearrangement joins TRBV29-1 to TRBJ1-3, with 7 bases lining up with TRBD1. J was trimmed by 0 bases and V by 3 bases; bases with no gene match: 5. Germline V gives CDR1 SQVTM, CDR2 ANQGSEA. The CDR3 is 15 residues long. The DNA for the CDR3 is TGCAGCGTTGAGGGATACAGGGGCTCTGGAAACACCATATATTTT. Its translation is CSVEGYRGSGNTIYF.